These 16 T cell receptor beta chains were sequenced from one sample in a study of vaccination effects on CD4 cells after COVID-19 (dated by TCRdb to 2021 to 2024). Library preparation used the immunoSEQ multiplex PCR assay. TCRdb limited this immuneACCESS table to in-frame rearrangements with V and J called. A share of clones is missing; checked studies link under half to unresolved V genes, and the rest is unexplained. The sample profile shows 20,000 to 25,000 clones; almost 70% of them were found once. The ten biggest clones cover around 8.2% of the sample. The ViraFEST assay stimulated PBMC with viral peptide pools and then used TCR sequencing to identify antigen-specific CD4+ T cell clonotypes by expansion. After more than 9 days of culture, CD4+ T cells were isolated with the EasySep CD4+ T cell isolation kit. Participants received two doses of either the BNT162b2 or the mRNA-1273 mRNA SARS-CoV-2 vaccine.

Their recognized antigens are unknown. The sample was CD4+ T cells from PBMCs cultured with SARS-CoV-2 spike peptides, taken after COVID-19 vaccination. Taken with the paper, the label for cell subset or site translates to: SARS-CoV-2 spike overlapping peptide pool stimulation. These receptors were taken from a human donor who received a COVID-19 vaccine.

The chain is built from TRBV6-6 and TRBJ2-5; TRBD2 matches 10 bases. Germline lookup yields CDR1 MNHNY and CDR2 SVGAGI (reference sequence). CDR3 length equals 16 residues. V gave up 0 bases and J gave up 2 bases; unmatched junction bases: 3. The CDR3 DNA sequence: TGTGCCAGCAGTTACTCACTAGCGGGGATACAAGAGACCCAGTACTTC. This codes for CASSYSLAGIQETQYF.

The rearrangement joins TRBV7-6 to TRBJ1-2, with D maybe TRBD1 (5 bases). The germline V gene encodes CDR1 SGHVS and CDR2 FNYEAQ. CDR3 length equals 17 residues. V was clipped by 1 base and J by 6 bases, with 21 bases between them. CDR3 residues: CASSLVDGVTQVHGYTF. As DNA, the CDR3 is TGTGCCAGCAGCTTAGTCGATGGGGTAACACAGGTTCATGGCTACACCTTC.

This chain connects TRBV5-6 to TRBJ2-3; D is perhaps TRBD1 (6 bases). The CDR3 is 17 amino acids. V was clipped by 0 bases and J by 1 base, with 15 bases between them. CDR1 SGHDT and CDR2 YYEEEE come from the germline V gene. The CDR3 region is CASSLVVWGHRTDTQYF. The DNA for the CDR3 is TGTGCCAGCAGCTTGGTTGTTTGGGGACACCGCACAGATACGCAGTATTTT.

The chain couples TRBV2 to TRBJ2-7; D might be TRBD1 (6 bases). V lost 4 bases and J lost 7, with 14 bases in between. This CDR3 region has 13 residues. CDR1 SNHLY and CDR2 FYNNEI come from the germline V gene. DNA for the CDR3: TGTGCCAGCAGTGTCGGGGCAGGGGAAGAGCAGTACTTC. Amino acids: CASSVGAGEEQYF.

V is TRBV5-5 and J is TRBJ2-7; weak D call: TRBD1 (5 bases). The germline gives CDR1 SGHKS, CDR2 YYEKEE (reference sequence). CDR3 length: 14 residues. Trimming took off 0 bases at V and 5 bases at J, with 12 bases between the two ends. CDR3 DNA: TGTGCCAGCAGCTTGGATGGCAGGGTGGACGAGCAGTACTTC. Translation: CASSLDGRVDEQYF.

V gene TRBV5-1 combines with J gene TRBJ2-7; 9 bases line up with TRBD1. Germline CDR1 is SGHRS and CDR2 is YFSETQ. V shed 3 bases and J 3 bases; nucleotides not matched to a gene: 7. The CDR3 is made up of 15 amino acids. CDR3 sequence (DNA): TGCGCCAGCAGCTCCTTGACAGGGGGTGGCTACGAGCAGTACTTC. It translates to CASSSLTGGGYEQYF.

This clone was counted a few times. The rearrangement links TRBV2 to TRBJ2-7; a possible D gene is TRBD1 (5 bases). V lost 8 bases and J 1 base, leaving 9 bases between the germline ends. Germline V CDR1 and CDR2: SNHLY, FYNNEI. The CDR3 contains 12 residues. The CDR3 is CASQTDSYEQYF. CDR3 nucleotide sequence: TGTGCCAGCCAGACAGATTCCTACGAGCAGTACTTC.

Worth noting for this clone: Germline and junction disagree at one end, which may indicate a read error. The chain recombines TRBV9 with TRBJ1-1; 7 positions match TRBD1. This CDR3 has 14 residues. The V gene's germline CDR1 is SGDLS and CDR2 YYNGEE. Here the CDR3 DNA reads TGTGCCAGCACCGTAGGGACAGTCAACACTGAAGCTTTCTTT. Translation: CASTVGTVNTEAFF.

This clone was counted only a few times. The CDR3 DNA follows: TGTGCCAGCGGATCCGGCGGAAACATTCAGTACTTC. Its protein is CASGSGGNIQYF. V and J are TRBV14 and TRBJ2-4; D not resolved. CDR1 SGHDN and CDR2 FVKESK come from the germline V gene. This CDR3 region has 12 residues. V lost 8 bases and J lost 6, with 11 bases in between.

This clone was found a few times. The chain combines TRBV7-9 with TRBJ2-1; 9 nucleotides line up with TRBD2. The germline V gene encodes CDR1 SEHNR and CDR2 FQNEAQ (reference sequence). The CDR3 contains 19 residues. V gave up 1 base and J gave up 0 bases; unmatched junction bases: 10. The CDR3 region has the DNA TGTGCCAGCAGCTTAGGGCGAATGGTGCGGGGGGGCTCCTACAATGAGCAGTTCTTC. Translated, it gives CASSLGRMVRGGSYNEQFF.

The chain joins TRBV5-4 to TRBJ2-7; D unclear. Germline V gene lookup returns CDR1 SGHNT and CDR2 YYREEE (reference sequence). CDR3 length equals 13 residues. V shed 4 bases and J shed 5 bases, with 13 bases lying between them. This CDR3 reads CASSVDPTNEQYF. The CDR3 nucleotides are TGTGCCAGCAGCGTAGACCCAACCAACGAGCAGTACTTC.

The chain is built from TRBV18 and TRBJ2-3; TRBD1 matches 9 bases. Germline V lookup: CDR1 KGHSH, CDR2 LQKENI. V trimming: 3 bases; J trimming: 3 bases; junction bases outside the gene matches: 4. This CDR3 is built from 15 residues. The CDR3 nucleotides are TGTGCCAGCTCACCCGACAGGGGGAGGACAGATACGCAGTATTTT. Translation: CASSPDRGRTDTQYF.

The V call is TRBV29-1, the J call TRBJ2-3, with D possibly being TRBD1 (5 bases). Trimming stripped 7 bases from V and 5 bases from J, with 16 bases between. The CDR3 consists of 13 residues. Germline CDR1 and CDR2: SQVTM and ANQGSEA. As DNA, the CDR3 is TGCAGCGCTCGATGGACACTCCAAGATACGCAGTATTTT. Its translation is CSARWTLQDTQYF.

The chain has TRBV12-3 or TRBV12-4 and TRBJ1-1, with D possibly TRBD1 on 5 matching bases. The V end lost 5 bases, the J end lost 8 bases, and 12 bases lay between the germline ends. The CDR3 consists of 12 residues. The CDR3 nucleotides are TGTGCCAGCAGTCCGCCGCAGGGCGAAGCTTTCTTT. Translation gives CASSPPQGEAFF.

This sequence joins TRBV28 and TRBJ1-2; D unclear. Germline V CDR1 and CDR2: MDHEN, SYDVKM. The V gene lost 3 bases and the J gene lost 6 bases, with 20 bases spanning the gap. This CDR3 region has 16 residues. CDR3 in amino acids: CASSFGLPSELHGYTF. In nucleotides, the CDR3 is TGTGCCAGCAGTTTTGGTTTGCCCTCGGAACTGCATGGCTACACCTTC.

The V and J genes are TRBV10-3 and TRBJ2-7, with D tentatively TRBD2 (5 bases). The CDR3 consists of 13 residues. The V end was cut by 6 bases, the J end by 4 bases, with 13 bases between. Germline V CDR1 and CDR2: ENHRY, SYGVKD. As DNA, the CDR3 is TGTGCCATCAGCTTAGGAGAGCGGTACGAGCAGTACTTC. Its translation is CAISLGERYEQYF.